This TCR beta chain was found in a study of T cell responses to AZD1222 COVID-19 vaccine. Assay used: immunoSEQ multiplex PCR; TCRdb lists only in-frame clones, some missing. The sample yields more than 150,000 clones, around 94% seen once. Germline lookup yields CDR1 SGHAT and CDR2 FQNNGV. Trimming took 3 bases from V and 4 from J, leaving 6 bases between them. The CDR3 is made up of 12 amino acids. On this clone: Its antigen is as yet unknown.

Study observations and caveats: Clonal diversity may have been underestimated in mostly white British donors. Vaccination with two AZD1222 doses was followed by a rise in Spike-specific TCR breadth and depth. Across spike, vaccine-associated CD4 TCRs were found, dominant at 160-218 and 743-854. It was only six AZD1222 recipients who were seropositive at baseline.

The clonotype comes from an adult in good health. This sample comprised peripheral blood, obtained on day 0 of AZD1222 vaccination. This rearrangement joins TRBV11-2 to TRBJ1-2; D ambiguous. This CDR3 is CASSFEGYGYTF. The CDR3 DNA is TGTGCCAGCAGCTTTGAGGGCTATGGCTACACCTTC. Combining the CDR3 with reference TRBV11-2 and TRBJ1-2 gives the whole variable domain EAGVAQSPRYKIIEKRQSVAFWCNPISGHATLYWYQQILGQGPKLLIQFQNNGVVDDSQLPKDRFSAERLKGVDSTLKIQPAKLEDSAVYLCASSFEGYGYTFGSGTRLTVV.